This T cell receptor beta chain originates from a study of Ad26.COV2.S vaccination and SARS-CoV-2 variants. The overall study: Donor had been placed in the Ad26.COV2.S arm of the COV1001 trial. Ad26.COV2.S given intramuscularly, once or twice 56 days apart.

Regarding treatment: over 15 received Ad26.COV2.S at low or high dose, single or two shots; about 5 received placebo; per-sample allocation not given. Sampling happened 63 days after the first vaccine or placebo injection. Donation came from an adult in Boston who was aged 18-55 years. The repertoire was sequenced with immunoSEQ multiplex PCR; TCRdb's copy has only in-frame clones and lacks some. The data contain roughly 350,000 clones, about 89% of them singletons. The V and J ends lost 7 bases and 2 bases respectively, with 6 bases between them. The CDR3 is made up of 13 amino acids. Germline V gene data show CDR1 as MNHEY and CDR2 as SVGAGI.

The rearrangement links TRBV6-5 to TRBJ1-6; weak D call: TRBD1 (5 bases). This receptor was identified in a person aged 18 to 65 who received the Ad26.COV2.S COVID-19 vaccine or a placebo. The sequenced sample was peripheral blood, obtained in a trial of Ad26.COV2.S vaccine versus placebo. CDR3: CASKDTYNSPLHF. The CDR3 nucleotides are TGTGCCAGCAAGGACACCTATAATTCACCCCTCCACTTT.